The 15 T cell receptor beta chains below come from one sample, sequenced in a study of regulatory T cells in long-lasting Graves disease. Described time point: persistent/refractory GD, antithyroid drugs over 5 years with positive TRAb. PBMCs provided the RNA from which the TCR library was made. Building of the TCR beta libraries involved iRepertoire HTBI primers and Arm-PCR of CDR3 regions. MiXCR, applied by TCRdb to the multiplex PCR reads, yields one record per CDR3 protein. The data show about 460,000 distinct CDR3 sequences, with 22% seen just once and about an eighth held by the top ten. This material consisted of peripheral blood mononuclear cells (PBMCs), taken when the disease was refractory, from a patient treated with antithyroid drugs. These receptors were obtained from a female donor with Graves disease.

This clonotype has ten or more counts. The chain has TRBV2 and TRBJ1-4; 11 nucleotides align to TRBD1. The V gene end was trimmed by 6 bases and the J gene end by 3 bases; junction bases not matched to a gene: 9. Germline V gene data show CDR1 as SNHLY and CDR2 as FYNNEI. The CDR3 runs 17 residues. CDR3 residues: CASSRTGGAPANEKLFF. As DNA, the CDR3 is TGTGCCAGCAGCCGGACAGGGGGCGCCCCGGCTAATGAAAAACTGTTTTTT.

This clonotype has only a few counts. The CDR3 DNA reads as TGTGCCAGCAGCTTGGACAGGGGACCCTATAGCAATCAGCCCCAGCATTTT. As protein: CASSLDRGPYSNQPQHF. V is TRBV11-2 and J is TRBJ1-5, with 9 bases that match TRBD1. Per the germline V gene, CDR1 is SGHAT and CDR2 is FQNNGV. V shed 3 bases and J 0 bases; nucleotides not matched to a gene: 6. The CDR3 spans 17 residues.

This clonotype was seen more than once but under ten times. This rearrangement joins TRBV28 to TRBJ2-7; D perhaps matches TRBD1 (6 bases). The CDR3 loop spans 16 amino acids. V lost 6 bases and J lost 4, with 22 bases in between. CDR1 is MDHEN, CDR2 SYDVKM, per germline. The CDR3 region has the DNA TGTGCCAGCAGCCACCTAGACAGGCAGGTCTCTTACGAGCAGTACTTC. Protein product: CASSHLDRQVSYEQYF.

The chain links TRBV5-1 to TRBJ2-7; no firm D call. Germline V gene sequence: CDR1 SGHRS, CDR2 YFSETQ. The CDR3 is made up of 13 amino acids. Trimming removed 1 base from V and 5 bases from J, with 10 bases in between. Written as DNA, the CDR3 is TGCGCCAGCAGCTTGACACCCACCCACGAGCAGTACTTC. Translation: CASSLTPTHEQYF. The full variable domain, its missing parts supplied by reference TRBV5-1 and TRBJ2-7, is KAGVTQTPRYLIKTRGQQVTLSCSPISGHRSVSWYQQTPGQGLQFLFEYFSETQRNKGNFPGRFSGRQFSNSRSEMNVSTLELGDSALYLCASSLTPTHEQYFGPGTRLTVT.

The sample holds many counts of this clonotype. The chain recombines TRBV6-1 with TRBJ2-7; no clear D. V lost 7 bases, J lost 12 bases, and 22 bases lay in between. The CDR3 runs 13 residues. The germline gives CDR1 MNHNS, CDR2 SASEGT. CDR3 loop: CASTPFLLGLLYF. The DNA for the CDR3 is TGTGCCAGCACTCCGTTTTTGTTAGGGTTACTGTACTTC.

This clonotype was counted many times. This chain connects TRBV15 to TRBJ2-7; TRBD1 matches 9 bases. Per the germline V gene, CDR1 is LNHNV and CDR2 is YYDKDF (reference sequence). V lost 3 bases to trimming and J lost 2 bases; unmatched junction nucleotides: 5. The CDR3 contains 15 residues. The CDR3 DNA follows: TGTGCCACCAGCAGTCCGGGACAGGGAACCTACGAGCAGTACTTC. It specifies CATSSPGQGTYEQYF.

CDR3 sequence: CASTYWLGQGNTEAFF. The CDR3 DNA is TGTGCCTCAACTTACTGGCTCGGGCAGGGGAACACTGAAGCTTTCTTT. V and J are TRBV6-1 and TRBJ1-1; a possible D gene is TRBD1 (5 bases). The ends were cut back, 11 bases at V and 1 base at J, with 23 bases in the middle. The length of the CDR3 is 16 residues. Germline V CDR1 and CDR2: MNHNS, SASEGT.

This clonotype was observed at least ten times. The chain recombines TRBV28 with TRBJ1-1; D remains unclear. Germline CDR1 and CDR2: MDHEN and SYDVKM. CDR3 length equals 15 residues. The V and J ends lost 1 base and 3 bases respectively, with 12 bases between them. CDR3 coding DNA: TGTGCCAGCAGTTTATCCGGGGTGTGGGACACTGAAGCTTTCTTT. Translated, it gives CASSLSGVWDTEAFF.

This clonotype was seen at least ten times. The rearrangement links TRBV19 to TRBJ1-2; no clear D. Looked up from germline, CDR1 is LNHDA and CDR2 is SQIVND (reference sequence). V was shortened by 6 bases and J by 3 bases, with 11 bases between the two germline ends. This CDR3 region has 13 residues. The CDR3 region is CASRVDRDYGYTF. In DNA form, the CDR3 reads TGTGCCAGTAGGGTCGACCGGGACTATGGCTACACCTTC.

This chain joins TRBV27 and TRBJ2-1; possibly TRBD2 for D (6 bases). The CDR3 loop spans 12 amino acids. Trimming removed 7 bases from V and 5 bases from J, with 9 bases in between. Germline CDR1 and CDR2: MNHEY and SMNVEV (reference sequence). The chain's CDR3 is CASMRGDNEQFF. DNA for the CDR3: TGTGCCAGCATGCGGGGCGACAATGAGCAGTTCTTC.

The J gene is TRBJ2-5, the V gene TRBV6-1, with a tentative D call TRBD2 (6 bases). With 4 bases removed from V and 6 bases from J, the gap between germline ends came to 12 bases. Germline loops: CDR1 MNHNS, CDR2 SASEGT. This CDR3 is 13 amino acids long. The DNA of the CDR3 is TGTGCCAGCAGTGCCCCGACTAGTAAGACCCAGTACTTC. Amino acid sequence: CASSAPTSKTQYF.

This clonotype was counted many times. V usage is TRBV6-5 and J usage is TRBJ2-5, with D unclear. This CDR3 region has 15 residues. CDR1 is MNHEY, CDR2 SVGAGI, per germline. V lost 0 bases and J 2 bases, leaving 10 bases between the germline ends. The CDR3 is CASSYSARVQETQYF. In nucleotides, the CDR3 is TGTGCCAGCAGTTACTCGGCAAGAGTACAAGAGACCCAGTACTTC.

In its sample, this clonotype was seen a few times. The chain joins TRBV4-1 to TRBJ1-6; 7 bases are shared with TRBD1. J was trimmed by 8 bases and V by 6 bases; bases with no gene match: 13. Per germline, CDR1 MGHRA and CDR2 YSYEKL. This CDR3 has 16 residues. CDR3 nucleotide sequence: TGCGCCAGCAGTCGACTTTTCCAGGGGGAGGATTCACCCCTCCACTTT. It translates to CASSRLFQGEDSPLHF.

This clonotype was observed at least ten times. The V and J genes are TRBV28 and TRBJ2-7; TRBD1 matches at 9 bases. The CDR3 is made up of 16 amino acids. The germline V gene encodes CDR1 MDHEN and CDR2 SYDVKM. J was trimmed by 5 bases and V by 5 bases; bases with no gene match: 13. CDR3 residues: CASSSGHRGRLDEQYF. The CDR3 DNA sequence: TGTGCCAGCAGTAGCGGACACAGGGGGCGCTTAGACGAGCAGTACTTC.

This clonotype was recorded a few times. The genes are TRBV30 and TRBJ1-1; D call uncertain. This CDR3 contains 14 residues. The V end lost 6 bases, the J end lost 0 bases, and 14 bases lay between the germline ends. Germline V gene lookup returns CDR1 GTSNPN and CDR2 SVGIG (reference sequence). In DNA form, the CDR3 reads TGTGCCTGTCAACCCTTTTTAATGAACACTGAAGCTTTCTTT. This translates into CACQPFLMNTEAFF.